The present entry profiles one T cell receptor beta chain with its context. This CDR3 region has 14 residues. J gave up 5 bases and V 5 bases, and 3 bases lay outside the gene matches. Germline V gene lookup returns CDR1 LNHDA and CDR2 SQIVND (reference sequence). These data come from a study of blood T cell repertoires in COVID-19. Across the whole study: The United States, Italy and Spain provided the acute and convalescent COVID-19 samples. PBMCs, B-cell-depleted T cells, or T cells provided the cDNA or gDNA that made up the material.

In the original workflow: Counts of nucleated cells, estimated from reference gene primer amplification, were obtained. Measured with immunoSEQ multiplex PCR; TCRdb has only the in-frame clones, and not every one. V and J calls plus clone size are reproduced from that table; the DNA served to infer D and trimming. The sample carries under 300,000 clones, around 81% recorded once. Sequenced material: peripheral blood. The V and J genes are TRBV19 and TRBJ1-4, with 9 bases identical to TRBD1. This sequence originates from a woman aged 55 to 70 with active or convalescent COVID-19. The CDR3, as DNA: TGTGCCAGTAGTGACAGGGGGTTGAATGAAAAACTGTTTTTT. The encoded protein is CASSDRGLNEKLFF. The full variable domain, its missing parts supplied by reference TRBV19 and TRBJ1-4, is DGGITQSPKYLFRKEGQNVTLSCEQNLNHDAMYWYRQDPGQGLRLIYYSQIVNDFQKGDIAEGYSVSREKKESFPLTVTSAQKNPTAFYLCASSDRGLNEKLFFGSGTQLSVL.